The clone carrying this TCR beta chain was recorded a few times. Unique molecular identifiers were incorporated during preparation of the TCRbeta library. TCRdb re-called the PCR reads through MiXCR, storing one row per CDR3 protein. The sample holds approximately 350,000 distinct CDR3 sequences, about a tenth seen once. These data are taken from a study of T-cell reconstitution after alpha-beta-depleted transplantation in children. The source of this sequence is a human donor who donated a stem cell graft to a child with acute lymphoblastic leukemia. Sequencing was performed on PBMCs from the stem cell graft donor, taken from the stem cell graft.

CDR3 residues: CASSFRGRGTNTEAFF. The CDR3 nucleotides are TGTGCCAGCAGTTTTAGGGGGCGGGGGACGAACACTGAAGCTTTCTTT. The genes are TRBV7-9 and TRBJ1-1; 7 nucleotides align to TRBD1. The CDR3 totals 16 residues. J was trimmed by 1 base and V by 6 bases; bases with no gene match: 11. Looked up from germline, CDR1 is SEHNR and CDR2 is FQNEAQ (reference sequence).